The clone carrying this T cell receptor (beta chain) has only a few counts. What it recognizes is unknown. Sorted populations all exceeded 95% purity. The entry originates in a study of beta chain features in type 1 diabetes. Study overall: Sorted cell examination encompassed approximately 110 million cells across all samples. Study-wide results and caveats: The study found that naive, central memory and Treg TCRB repertoires appeared more similar in patients than in healthy donors. The study found moderately but significantly shorter TCRB CDR3s in all four CD4+ subsets of Type 1 diabetes patients.

The whole isolated RNA underwent reverse transcription, so sequencing captured expressed TCRB transcripts. The data were produced by immunoSEQ multiplex PCR, yet TCRdb's version contains in-frame clones alone and is incomplete. The sample consists of under 200,000 clones, just over 8% of them appearing once. There are 13 residues in the CDR3. V was trimmed by 4 bases and J by 2 bases, leaving 8 bases between them. Germline assignment: CDR1 SGHTA and CDR2 FQGNSA. This sequence joins TRBV7-2 and TRBJ2-5; maybe TRBD2 (6 bases). This TCR was recovered from a woman under 30 with type 1 diabetes. Material: central memory CD4+ T cells from blood. Here the CDR3 DNA reads TGTGCCAGCAGCTCGGGACTTCAAGAGACCCAGTACTTC. Residues: CASSSGLQETQYF. The variable domain in full, completed from reference TRBV7-2 and TRBJ2-5, reads GAGVSQSPSNKVTEKGKDVELRCDPISGHTALYWYRQSLGQGLEFLIYFQGNSAPDKSGLPSDRFSAERTGGSVSTLTIQRTQQEDSAVYLCASSSGLQETQYFGPGTRLLVL.